The 10 T cell receptor beta chains given below trace back to one sample, sequenced in a study of T cell responses to AZD1222 COVID-19 vaccine. Profiled with immunoSEQ multiplex PCR; TCRdb holds only in-frame clones, not every one. The sample consists of roughly 130,000 clones, over 75% of them appearing once. This material consisted of peripheral blood, taken on day 0 of AZD1222 vaccination. The receptors were gathered from an adult in good health.

In its sample, this clone was seen once. The chain recombines TRBV9 with TRBJ1-2, with D unresolved. V gave up 3 bases and J gave up 0 bases, with 15 bases separating them. The CDR3 loop spans 16 amino acids. Germline V gene lookup returns CDR1 SGDLS and CDR2 YYNGEE. The CDR3 nucleotides are TGTGCCAGCAGCGCCCATAGTGGTAGAGCTAACTATGGCTACACCTTC. Translated, it gives CASSAHSGRANYGYTF.

The J gene is TRBJ1-1, the V gene TRBV6-1; TRBD1 matches 8 bases. CDR1 and CDR2 from the germline V gene are MNHNS and SASEGT. V was pared by 2 bases and J by 1 base, with 12 bases of the junction left unmatched. The CDR3 length is 18 residues. CDR3 nucleotides: TGTGCCAGCAGTGAATATTTACTCCCGGGACAGGAGAACACTGAAGCTTTCTTT. The encoded protein is CASSEYLLPGQENTEAFF.

The J gene is TRBJ1-3, the V gene TRBV10-3; D remains ambiguous. The CDR3 sequence is 15 residues long. The germline V and J ends were trimmed by 3 bases and 4 bases, with 13 bases remaining between them. Germline V gives CDR1 ENHRY, CDR2 SYGVKD. The chain's CDR3 is CAISDWGESGNTIYF. The DNA of the CDR3 is TGTGCCATCAGTGACTGGGGAGAGTCCGGAAACACCATATATTTT.

This clone occurred once. The chain joins TRBV2 to TRBJ2-7, with TRBD1 identical over 8 bases. Germline V CDR1 and CDR2: SNHLY, FYNNEI. The CDR3 covers 14 residues. Trimming took 5 bases from V and 4 from J; bases not matched to a gene: 7. In DNA form, the CDR3 reads TGTGCCAGCAGTTCCCACGGACAGGGATACGAGCAGTACTTC. Residues: CASSSHGQGYEQYF.

The V gene is TRBV5-8, the J gene TRBJ1-1, with unresolved D. Trimming cost V 0 bases and J 4 bases, with 10 bases left between them. This CDR3 comprises 14 residues. Germline CDR1 is SGHTS and CDR2 is YDEGEE. Here the CDR3 DNA reads TGTGCCAGCAGCTTGGAGGGTGGCGGCACTGAAGCTTTCTTT. Its translation is CASSLEGGGTEAFF.

V is TRBV27 and J is TRBJ2-2, with D perhaps assigned TRBD1 or TRBD2 (6 bases each). The germline V gene has CDR1 MNHEY and CDR2 SMNVEV (reference sequence). The CDR3 sequence is 15 residues long. The ends were cut back, 3 bases at V and 0 bases at J, with 8 bases in the middle. The CDR3 spells CASSFGGPNTGELFF. The CDR3 nucleotides read TGTGCCAGCAGTTTTGGGGGGCCGAACACCGGGGAGCTGTTTTTT.

This sequence joins TRBV25-1 and TRBJ2-5, with D unresolved. The CDR3 is 13 residues long. Germline assignment: CDR1 MGHDK and CDR2 SYGVNS. The V and J ends lost 3 bases and 1 base respectively, with 6 bases between them. The CDR3 spells CASSEWGQETQYF. The CDR3 nucleotides read TGTGCCAGCAGTGAGTGGGGCCAAGAGACCCAGTACTTC.

This clone has a single count. V is TRBV7-8 and J is TRBJ2-2; D may be TRBD2 (6 bases). The V end was cut by 1 base, the J end by 3 bases, with 12 bases between. The CDR3 has 16 amino acids. Germline V gives CDR1 SGHVS, CDR2 FQNEAQ. The DNA of the CDR3 is TGTGCCAGCAGCTTAGGGCGGGACCTTTACACCGGGGAGCTGTTTTTT. Translating it yields CASSLGRDLYTGELFF.

The chain uses TRBV27 and TRBJ1-2, with a tentative D call TRBD1 (6 bases). The CDR3 spans 13 residues. Trimming took off 3 bases at V and 6 bases at J, with 11 bases between the two ends. Germline CDR1 MNHEY, CDR2 SMNVEV (reference sequence). CDR3 DNA sequence: TGTGCCAGCAGTTTTCGGGGGGCTCATGGCTACACCTTC. This sequence encodes CASSFRGAHGYTF.

The V call is TRBV3-1 (or the pseudogene TRBV3-2), the J call TRBJ1-3, with D unresolved. The CDR3 extends over 16 amino acids. The germline V gene encodes CDR1 LGHDT and CDR2 YNNKEL (reference sequence). Deletions cut 4 bases from V and 0 bases from J, with 13 bases between. The CDR3 DNA reads as TGTGCCAGCAGCCCCTCGGGCCCATACTCTGGAAACACCATATATTTT. Protein product: CASSPSGPYSGNTIYF.